Following are 12 T cell receptor beta chains from one sample sequenced in a study of technical replicates of blood from several donors. Produced via immunoSEQ multiplex PCR; TCRdb's table is partial and in-frame only. The data show around 49,000 clones, roughly 95% seen once. The sequenced material came from T cells isolated from PBMCs. The receptor set was obtained from a human donor in good health.

The CDR3 DNA reads TGTGCCTGGCCGACAGGGATTGGCACTGAAGCTTTCTTT. Translated, it gives CAWPTGIGTEAFF. The J gene is TRBJ1-1, the V gene TRBV30; 7 positions match TRBD1. In germline, CDR1 is GTSNPN, CDR2 SVGIG (reference sequence). Unmatched junction bases numbered 7, after V lost 5 bases and J lost 4 bases. CDR3 length: 13 residues.

This clone was recorded only once. The chain uses TRBV29-1 and TRBJ1-1; 10 nucleotides match TRBD1. CDR1 and CDR2 from the germline V gene are SQVTM and ANQGSEA. The CDR3 runs 14 residues. V lost 4 bases to trimming and J lost 13 bases; unmatched junction nucleotides: 15. CDR3 region: CSVGRTGTGEFGFF. The CDR3 coding sequence is TGCAGCGTTGGTAGGACCGGGACAGGGGAATTTGGTTTCTTT. Filled out from reference TRBV29-1 and TRBJ1-1, the complete variable domain reads SAVISQKPSRDICQRGTSLTIQCQVDSQVTMMFWYRQQPGQSLTLIATANQGSEATYESGFVIDKFPISRPNLTFSTLTVSNMSPEDSSIYLCSVGRTGTGEFGFFGQGTRLTVV.

The gene calls are TRBV7-9 and TRBJ1-1; 10 bases line up with TRBD1. Germline loops: CDR1 SEHNR, CDR2 FQNEAQ (reference sequence). The CDR3 sequence is 14 residues long. The V and J ends lost 5 bases and 8 bases, in that order; junction bases with no gene match: 8. CDR3 residues: CASSITTGQGEAFF. In DNA, the CDR3 is TGTGCCAGCAGCATTACCACGGGACAGGGGGAAGCTTTCTTT.

The chain recombines TRBV4-1 with TRBJ2-5; D perhaps matches TRBD1 (6 bases). Germline V lookup: CDR1 MGHRA, CDR2 YSYEKL. The CDR3 runs 16 residues. Trimming cost V 1 base and J 3 bases, with 15 bases left between them. CDR3 nucleotide sequence: TGCGCCAGCAGCCAAGCGAGATCCGCAGGGGAAGAGACCCAGTACTTC. Translation gives CASSQARSAGEETQYF.

V and J are TRBV7-2 and TRBJ2-2, with TRBD2 matching over 11 bases. The CDR3 sequence is 17 residues long. In germline, CDR1 is SGHTA, CDR2 FQGNSA. Trimming at V came to 4 bases and at J to 0 bases, leaving 4 bases not matched to a gene. CDR3 DNA sequence: TGTGCCAGCAGCTCCCGACTAGCGGGGTCGAACACCGGGGAGCTGTTTTTT. Protein sequence: CASSSRLAGSNTGELFF.

The chain couples TRBV2 to TRBJ1-1; 7 nucleotides match TRBD1. The CDR3 spans 14 residues. The J segment lost 0 bases and the V segment lost 8 bases, leaving 6 bases of the junction unmatched. Germline V gene sequence: CDR1 SNHLY, CDR2 FYNNEI. CDR3 in DNA: TGTGCCAGCGTATGGGACAGTCTGAACACTGAAGCTTTCTTT. This encodes CASVWDSLNTEAFF.

This chain connects TRBV2 to TRBJ1-1, with D tentatively TRBD1 (6 bases). Germline V gene data show CDR1 as SNHLY and CDR2 as FYNNEI. V lost 6 bases, J lost 1 base, and 15 bases lay in between. The length of the CDR3 is 15 residues. This chain's CDR3 is CASSPWGGRNTEAFF. The CDR3 region has the DNA TGTGCCAGCAGCCCCTGGGGGGGCAGGAACACTGAAGCTTTCTTT.

The rearrangement joins TRBV6-6 to TRBJ1-2; the match to TRBD1 covers 8 bases. J was trimmed by 8 bases and V by 7 bases; bases with no gene match: 9. Germline V gene lookup returns CDR1 MNHNY and CDR2 SVGAGI (reference sequence). The CDR3 runs 13 residues. CDR3 nucleotides: TGTGCCAGCACCCGACAGGGGAGCAGCGGCTACACCTTC. Its protein product is CASTRQGSSGYTF.

V gene TRBV29-1 combines with J gene TRBJ1-4; a weak D match, TRBD1 (5 bases). The CDR3 loop spans 13 amino acids. CDR1 is SQVTM, CDR2 ANQGSEA, per germline. Trimming took 2 bases from V and 3 from J, leaving 7 bases between them. DNA of the CDR3: TGCAGCGTTGAAAAAGGGGCTAATGAAAAACTGTTTTTT. Translated: CSVEKGANEKLFF.

V and J are TRBV2 and TRBJ2-1, with a possible D match to TRBD2 (6 bases). Trimming took 0 bases from V and 2 from J, leaving 8 bases between them. Germline CDR1 reads SNHLY; CDR2 reads FYNNEI. This CDR3 is built from 15 residues. CDR3 region: CASSEAGGPYNEQFF. CDR3 in DNA: TGTGCCAGCAGTGAAGCGGGAGGACCCTACAATGAGCAGTTCTTC.

This clone was observed a single time. This rearrangement joins TRBV28 to TRBJ1-2; D is undetermined. Looked up from germline, CDR1 is MDHEN and CDR2 is SYDVKM. This CDR3 has 13 residues. The V end was cut by 2 bases, the J end by 4 bases, with 8 bases between. CDR3 residues: CASSLRRAYGYTF. In DNA, the CDR3 is TGTGCCAGCAGTTTACGGCGGGCCTATGGCTACACCTTC.

The chain couples TRBV6-1 to TRBJ1-5; the D gene is possibly TRBD1 (5 bases). This CDR3 contains 13 residues. Trimming cost V 3 bases and J 9 bases, with 12 bases left between them. Germline CDR1 MNHNS, CDR2 SASEGT. CDR3 DNA sequence: TGTGCCAGCAGTGAGAGCGGGAGGGGGCCCCAGCATTTT. It translates to CASSESGRGPQHF.